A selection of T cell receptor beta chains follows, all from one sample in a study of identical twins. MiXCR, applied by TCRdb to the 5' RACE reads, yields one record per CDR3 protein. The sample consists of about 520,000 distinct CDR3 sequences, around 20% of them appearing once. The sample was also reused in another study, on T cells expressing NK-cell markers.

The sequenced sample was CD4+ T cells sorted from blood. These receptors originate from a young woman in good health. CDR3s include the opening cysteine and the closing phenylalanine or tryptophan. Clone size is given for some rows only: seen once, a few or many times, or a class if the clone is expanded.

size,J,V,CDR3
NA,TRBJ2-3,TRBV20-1,CSALSSGVTDTQYF
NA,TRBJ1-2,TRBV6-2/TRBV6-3,CASSPRQANYGYTF
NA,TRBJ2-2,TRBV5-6,CASSHWDARRGGTGELFF
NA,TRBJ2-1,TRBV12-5,CASGLVRDEQFF
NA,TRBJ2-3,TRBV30,CAWSDGRAADTQYF
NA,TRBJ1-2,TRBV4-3,CASSQARANYGYTF
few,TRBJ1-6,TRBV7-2,CASSFMYNSPLHF
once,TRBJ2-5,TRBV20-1,CSARGRGRLETQYF
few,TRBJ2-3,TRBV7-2,CASTQGYTQYF
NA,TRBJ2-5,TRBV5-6,CASSGMTGERITQYF
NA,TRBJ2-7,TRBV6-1,CASSGTDNYEQYF
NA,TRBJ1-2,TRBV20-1,CSASQGASYGYTF
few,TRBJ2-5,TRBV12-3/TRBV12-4,CASSLAVAQETQYF
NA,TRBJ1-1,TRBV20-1,CSVHRDRNTEAFF
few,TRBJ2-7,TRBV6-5,CASSYSGDRVYEQYF
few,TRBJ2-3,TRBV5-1,CASSLEGFTDTQYF
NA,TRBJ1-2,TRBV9,CASSIAANRDGYTF
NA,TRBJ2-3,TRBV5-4,CASSPFSGGAEDTQYF
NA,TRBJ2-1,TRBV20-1,CSASSVNNEQFF
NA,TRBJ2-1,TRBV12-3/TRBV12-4,CASTGSGTAYNEQFF
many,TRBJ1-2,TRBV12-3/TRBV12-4,CASSPGKTGYTF
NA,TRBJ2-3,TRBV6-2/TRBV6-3,CASSAGVADTQYF
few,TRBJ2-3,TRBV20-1,CSAMVPVQTDTQYF
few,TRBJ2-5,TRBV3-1,CASSQRSEETQYF
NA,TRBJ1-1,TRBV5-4,CASGPTTGRFGTEAFF
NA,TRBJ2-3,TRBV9,CASSVEILSSTDTQYF
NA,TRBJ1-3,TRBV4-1,CASSQVGESWTTGNTIYF
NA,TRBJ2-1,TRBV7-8,CASSLAPQLEQFF
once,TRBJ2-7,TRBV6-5,CASSYSFTGTYEQYF
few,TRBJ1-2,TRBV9,CASKMGQGASGYTF
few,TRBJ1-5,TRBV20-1,CSAPGAASNQPQHF
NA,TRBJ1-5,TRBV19,CASSIGQTSNQPQHF
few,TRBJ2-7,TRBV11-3,CASRRSTGGFREQYF
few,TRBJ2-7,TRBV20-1,CSATGRTYGNEQYF
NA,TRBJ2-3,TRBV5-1,CASRSRGLAGTDTQYF
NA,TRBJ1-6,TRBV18,CASSPDYNSPLHF
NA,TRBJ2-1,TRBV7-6,CASSLRQRGSYNEQFF
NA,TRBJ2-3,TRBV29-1,CSVDGPDTQYF
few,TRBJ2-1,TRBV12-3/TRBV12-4,CASSWGAGEQFF
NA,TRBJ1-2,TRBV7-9,CASSLLTGVGGYTF
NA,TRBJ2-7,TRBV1,CTSSHDYGSDYEQYF
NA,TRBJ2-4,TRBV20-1,CSARPSSGSWDIQYF
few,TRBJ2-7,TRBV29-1,CSVAQGSYEQYF
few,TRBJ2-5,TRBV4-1,CASSQDSSWETQYF
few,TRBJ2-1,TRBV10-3,CAISDPSGRVLNEQFF
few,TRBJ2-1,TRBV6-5,CAISSSTSGGRNNEQFF
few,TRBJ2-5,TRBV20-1,CSASPSRPQETQYF
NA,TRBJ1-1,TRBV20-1,CSARRTRGPNTEAFF
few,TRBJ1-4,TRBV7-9,CASSFNRGREKLFF
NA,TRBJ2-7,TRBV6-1,CASSRARGSYEQYF
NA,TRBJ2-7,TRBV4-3,CASSQDWTDSYEQYF
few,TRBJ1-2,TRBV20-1,CSARVPGEYGYTF